These 22 T cell receptor beta chains were sequenced from one sample in a study of CDR3 diversity in severe acne. TCRdb re-called the PCR reads through MiXCR, storing one row per CDR3 protein. The table lists 65,000 to 95,000 distinct CDR3 sequences, around 53% of them singletons, with over 11% in the top ten. Sequenced material: blood. These receptor sequences come from a male donor in good health, without acne.

The V gene is TRBV29-1, the J gene TRBJ2-7; 9 nucleotides line up with TRBD1. J gave up 7 bases and V 8 bases, and 9 bases lay outside the gene matches. In germline, CDR1 is SQVTM, CDR2 ANQGSEA. The CDR3 covers 12 residues. The CDR3, as DNA: TGCAGCTGGACAGGGGTCACCAGGGAGCAGTACTTC. Encoded protein: CSWTGVTREQYF.

This clonotype was seen at least ten times. The chain links TRBV6-5 to TRBJ2-3, with TRBD2 matching over 11 bases. This CDR3 is 15 amino acids long. Germline-derived CDR1 and CDR2 are MNHEY and SVGAGI. Losses at the gene ends were 7 bases for V and 0 bases for J; bases not matched to a gene: 3. The CDR3 reads CASTRLAGSTDTQYF. CDR3 coding DNA: TGTGCCAGCACGAGACTAGCGGGAAGCACAGATACGCAGTATTTT.

This clonotype was counted ten times or more. V is TRBV24-1 and J is TRBJ2-7, with D possibly TRBD2 on 5 matching bases. The length of the CDR3 is 15 residues. Between the trimmed V and J ends, which lost 5 bases and 0 bases, there was a span of 13 bases. Per germline, CDR1 KGHDR and CDR2 SFDVKD. CDR3 coding DNA: TGTGCCACCAGTGCAATGACTAAGTCCTCCTACGAGCAGTACTTC. Its translation is CATSAMTKSSYEQYF.

This clonotype was picked up many times. V and J are TRBV24-1 and TRBJ2-7; D tentatively reads TRBD1 or TRBD2 (5 bases each). This CDR3 has 12 residues. Trimming left V 2 bases short and J 6 bases short, with 7 bases between. In germline, CDR1 is KGHDR, CDR2 SFDVKD. The CDR3 sequence is CATSDSGSEQYF. The CDR3 region has the DNA TGTGCCACCAGTGATTCAGGGAGCGAGCAGTACTTC.

With respect to this clonotype: Since a much larger clone is just one base distant, this may be a read error. The chain recombines TRBV24-1 with TRBJ2-2; D may be TRBD2 (5 bases). Germline loops: CDR1 KGHDR, CDR2 SFDVKD. Trimming stripped 3 bases from V and 4 bases from J, with 14 bases between. This CDR3 is built from 16 residues. The CDR3, as DNA: TGTGCCACCAGTGATATGAGGCTAGCCGCCACCGGGGAGCTGTTTTTT. Translation gives CATSDMRLAATGELFF.

This clonotype was recorded once. This chain connects TRBV5-5 to TRBJ2-7, with D perhaps given as TRBD1 or TRBD2 (5 bases each). Germline CDR1 is SGHKS and CDR2 is YYEKEE (reference sequence). Trimming shortened V by 3 bases and J by 3 bases, and 16 bases separated the two germline ends. The CDR3 spans 15 residues. In nucleotides, the CDR3 is TGTGCCAGCAGCTCCGGGACGGGCACTGTCTACGAGCAGTACTTC. Protein sequence: CASSSGTGTVYEQYF. Using reference TRBV5-5 and TRBJ2-7 for the parts outside the CDR3, the full variable domain is DAGVTQSPTHLIKTRGQQVTLRCSPISGHKSVSWYQQVLGQGPQFIFQYYEKEERGRGNFPDRFSARQFPNYSSELNVNALLLGDSALYLCASSSGTGTVYEQYFGPGTRLTVT.

Comment on this clonotype: One junction end does not reproduce the germline sequence, and a read error may be involved. This chain links TRBV6-5 with TRBJ1-1, with D possibly TRBD1 on 5 matching bases. The CDR3 has 18 residues. From germline, CDR1 is MNHEY and CDR2 SVGAGI. The chain's CDR3 is CASSLLDRSRLADTEAFF. CDR3 sequence (DNA): TGTGCCAGCAGTCTCCTCGACAGATCCCGTCTTGCGGACACGGAAGCTTTCTTT.

The genes are TRBV7-9 and TRBJ2-7; 9 bases fit TRBD2. Trimming removed 1 base from V and 2 bases from J; junction bases left unmatched: 6. CDR1 and CDR2 (germline): SEHNR, FQNEAQ (reference sequence). CDR3 length: 16 residues. The CDR3 region is CASSLVSGGLAYEQYF. CDR3 bases: TGTGCCAGCAGCTTAGTTAGCGGGGGCCTGGCCTACGAGCAGTACTTC.

By proportion, this clonotype is medium-sized. The chain carries TRBV6-4 and TRBJ2-5, with a possible D match to TRBD1 (6 bases). Germline lookup yields CDR1 MRHNA and CDR2 SNTAGT. The CDR3 spans 13 residues. V was clipped by 7 bases and J by 3 bases, with 12 bases between them. The CDR3 DNA sequence: TGTGCCAGCAAATGGCAGGGGAAAGAGACCCAGTACTTC. This translates into CASKWQGKETQYF.

The rearrangement links TRBV7-9 to TRBJ2-7; D call uncertain. CDR1 and CDR2 (germline): SEHNR, FQNEAQ (reference sequence). The V gene lost 6 bases and the J gene lost 4 bases, with 13 bases spanning the gap. The length of the CDR3 is 13 residues. The CDR3 nucleotides are TGTGCCAGCAGTTTGGGTCCCATTTACGAGCAGTACTTC. Encoded protein: CASSLGPIYEQYF.

This clonotype was seen repeatedly, ten times or more. The chain couples TRBV6-2 or TRBV6-3 to TRBJ2-2; D unresolved. Germline CDR1 and CDR2: MNHEY and SVGEGT. The CDR3 spans 14 residues. V was trimmed by 2 bases and J by 0 bases, leaving 4 bases between them. CDR3 sequence reads: CASSYDTNTGELFF. In DNA, the CDR3 is TGTGCCAGCAGTTACGACACGAACACCGGGGAGCTGTTTTTT.

A few counts support this clonotype. CDR3 in DNA: TGTGGGTCGGGACAGGGGGCGTTAAGCAATCAGCCCCAGCATTTT. Protein product: CGSGQGALSNQPQHF. V and J are TRBV27 and TRBJ1-5, with 12 bases identical to TRBD1. The germline gives CDR1 MNHEY, CDR2 SMNVEV (reference sequence). The CDR3 spans 15 residues.

This clonotype occurred once. Because the CDR3's place on the DNA is in doubt, the DNA is left out and the CDR3 is given as listed by TCRdb. The genes are TRBV6-4 and TRBJ1-3; TRBD1 is the table's D call and was not checked against the DNA. The CDR3 is 21 residues long, ends included. CDR1 MRHNA and CDR2 SNTAGT come from the germline V gene. This CDR3 reads CASRPGQENTEAFFGQGTIYF.

The rearrangement links TRBV6-5 to TRBJ2-6; the match to TRBD2 covers 13 bases. Germline V gene sequence: CDR1 MNHEY, CDR2 SVGAGI. CDR3 size: 18 residues. Unmatched junction bases numbered 6, after V lost 6 bases and J lost 1 base. This CDR3 is CASRKGLAGRSGANVLTF. The CDR3 nucleotides are TGTGCCAGCAGAAAGGGACTAGCGGGAAGATCTGGGGCCAACGTCCTGACTTTC.

Note on this clonotype: A much larger clone sits a single nucleotide away, making a read error possible. The limits of the CDR3 on the DNA are not certain, so only TCRdb's listed CDR3 is given. The chain employs TRBV28 and TRBJ1-2. The germline V gene encodes CDR1 MDHEN and CDR2 SYDVKM. The CDR3 contains 12 residues when both ends are counted. The CDR3 loop is CAIQGLLYGCTF.

The gene calls are TRBV6-1 and TRBJ1-3; D unresolved. V was trimmed by 2 bases and J by 0 bases, leaving 8 bases between them. There are 15 residues in the CDR3. CDR1 is MNHNS, CDR2 SASEGT, per germline. The CDR3 DNA reads as TGTGCCAGCAGTGAAATTGGCACCTCTGGAAACACCATATATTTT. It encodes CASSEIGTSGNTIYF.

The CDR3 nucleotides read TGTGCCAGTAGTACCACCCGTGGAAGCCAGAACACCGGGGAGCTGTTTTTT. Protein sequence: CASSTTRGSQNTGELFF. The chain recombines TRBV19 with TRBJ2-2; no firm D call. The CDR3 is made up of 17 amino acids. V was cut by 4 bases and J by 1 base, with 16 bases left in between. The V gene's germline CDR1 is LNHDA and CDR2 SQIVND (reference sequence). The full variable domain, completed using reference TRBV19 and TRBJ2-2, is DGGITQSPKYLFRKEGQNVTLSCEQNLNHDAMYWYRQDPGQGLRLIYYSQIVNDFQKGDIAEGYSVSREKKESFPLTVTSAQKNPTAFYLCASSTTRGSQNTGELFFGEGSRLTVL.

This clonotype turned up a few times. The chain joins TRBV19 to TRBJ1-5; D not resolved. Trimming pared 6 bases from V and 0 bases from J, leaving 15 bases between. Germline values: CDR1 LNHDA, CDR2 SQIVND (reference sequence). The CDR3 is 16 amino acids. The CDR3 region has the DNA TGTGCCAGTAGGCCACGGGCCGGGCATAGCAATCAGCCCCAGCATTTT. It yields the protein CASRPRAGHSNQPQHF.

This sequence joins TRBV7-9 and TRBJ1-6; D is unclear. This CDR3 is 14 amino acids long. The ends were cut back, 0 bases at V and 14 bases at J, with 14 bases in the middle. Germline CDR1 reads SEHNR; CDR2 reads FQNEAQ (reference sequence). The CDR3 DNA follows: TGTGCCAGCAGCTTAGCGGTGCGGCAGGCGTCCCTCCACTTT. Protein sequence: CASSLAVRQASLHF.

This clonotype was detected many times. The chain is built from TRBV20-1 and TRBJ1-6; D possibly corresponds to TRBD1 (5 bases). Germline-derived CDR1 and CDR2 are DFQATT and SNEGSKA (reference sequence). The germline V and J ends were trimmed by 0 bases and 9 bases, with 12 bases remaining between them. The CDR3 is made up of 14 amino acids. CDR3 amino acids: CSAREGGAASPLHF. The CDR3 coding sequence is TGCAGTGCTAGAGAGGGAGGGGCAGCTTCACCCCTCCACTTT.

The chain joins TRBV20-1 to TRBJ1-5, with D possibly being TRBD1 (5 bases). This CDR3 region has 14 residues. Germline lookup yields CDR1 DFQATT and CDR2 SNEGSKA (reference sequence). Deletions cut 5 bases from V and 0 bases from J, with 11 bases between. The DNA of the CDR3 is TGCAGTGCTTTTGGGACGTATAGCAATCAGCCCCAGCATTTT. Encoded protein: CSAFGTYSNQPQHF.

Details on this clonotype: It is unclear where the CDR3 begins or ends on the DNA, so no DNA is shown, and the CDR3 is as TCRdb lists it. The chain employs TRBV20-1 and TRBJ1-6; TRBD1 is the table's D call and was not checked against the DNA. The CDR3 sequence runs 20 residues, both termini included. Per germline, CDR1 DFQATT and CDR2 SNEGSKA (reference sequence). CDR3: CSARGRDLTSGQGTRSPLHF.